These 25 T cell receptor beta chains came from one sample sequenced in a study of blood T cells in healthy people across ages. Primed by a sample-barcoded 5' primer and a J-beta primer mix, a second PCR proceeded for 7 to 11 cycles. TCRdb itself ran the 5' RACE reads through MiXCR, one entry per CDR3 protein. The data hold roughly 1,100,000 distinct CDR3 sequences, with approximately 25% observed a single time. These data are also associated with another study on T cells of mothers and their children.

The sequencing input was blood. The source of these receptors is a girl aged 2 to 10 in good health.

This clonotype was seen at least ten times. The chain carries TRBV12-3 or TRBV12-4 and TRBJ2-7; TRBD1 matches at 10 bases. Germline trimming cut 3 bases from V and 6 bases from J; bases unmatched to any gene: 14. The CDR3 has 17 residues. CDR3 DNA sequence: TGTGCCAGCAGTTTGCCACCTCTACGGACAGGGGGTGTCGAGCAGTACTTC. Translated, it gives CASSLPPLRTGGVEQYF.

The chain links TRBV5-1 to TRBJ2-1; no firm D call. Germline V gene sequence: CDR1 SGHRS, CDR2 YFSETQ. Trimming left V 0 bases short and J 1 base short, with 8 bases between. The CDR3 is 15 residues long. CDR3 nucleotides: TGCGCCAGCAGCTTGGTCGGGCCTTCCTACAATGAGCAGTTCTTC. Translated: CASSLVGPSYNEQFF. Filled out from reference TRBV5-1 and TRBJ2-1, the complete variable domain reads KAGVTQTPRYLIKTRGQQVTLSCSPISGHRSVSWYQQTPGQGLQFLFEYFSETQRNKGNFPGRFSGRQFSNSRSEMNVSTLELGDSALYLCASSLVGPSYNEQFFGPGTRLTVL.

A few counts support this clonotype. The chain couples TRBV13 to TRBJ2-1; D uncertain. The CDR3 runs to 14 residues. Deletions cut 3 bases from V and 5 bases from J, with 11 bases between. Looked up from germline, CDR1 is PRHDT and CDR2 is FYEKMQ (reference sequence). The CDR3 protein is CASSFGEDHNEQFF. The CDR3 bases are TGTGCCAGCAGCTTCGGAGAGGACCACAATGAGCAGTTCTTC.

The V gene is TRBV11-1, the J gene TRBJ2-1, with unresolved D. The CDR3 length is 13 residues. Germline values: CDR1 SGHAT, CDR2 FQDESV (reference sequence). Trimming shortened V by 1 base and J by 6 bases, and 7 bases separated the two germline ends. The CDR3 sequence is CASSLGDPNEQFF. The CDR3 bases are TGTGCCAGCAGCTTAGGAGATCCCAATGAGCAGTTCTTC.

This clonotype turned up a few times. Written as DNA, the CDR3 is TGTGCCAGCTCCATACAGGGGAGAGATGAGCAGTTCTTC. Its translation is CASSIQGRDEQFF. The chain joins TRBV28 to TRBJ2-1; 7 bases agree with TRBD1. V shed 8 bases and J 8 bases; nucleotides not matched to a gene: 9. From germline, CDR1 is MDHEN and CDR2 SYDVKM. This CDR3 is built from 13 residues.

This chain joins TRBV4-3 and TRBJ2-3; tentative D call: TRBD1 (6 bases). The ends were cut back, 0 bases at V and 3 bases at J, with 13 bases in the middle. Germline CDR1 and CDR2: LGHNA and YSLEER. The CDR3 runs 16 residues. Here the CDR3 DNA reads TGCGCCAGCAGCCAAGATCCTTGGACAGAAACAGATACGCAGTATTTT. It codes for CASSQDPWTETDTQYF.

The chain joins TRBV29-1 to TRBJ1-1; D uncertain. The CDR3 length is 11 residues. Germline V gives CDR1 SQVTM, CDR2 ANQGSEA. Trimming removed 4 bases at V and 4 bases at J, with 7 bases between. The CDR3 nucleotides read TGCAGCGTTGGCAGGCCCACTGAAGCTTTCTTT. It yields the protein CSVGRPTEAFF.

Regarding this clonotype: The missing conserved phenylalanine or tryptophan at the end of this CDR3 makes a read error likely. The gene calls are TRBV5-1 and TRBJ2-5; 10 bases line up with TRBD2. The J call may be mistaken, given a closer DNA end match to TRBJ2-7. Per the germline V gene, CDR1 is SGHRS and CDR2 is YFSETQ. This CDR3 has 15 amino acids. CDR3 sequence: CASSSTGLAAYEQYS. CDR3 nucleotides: TGCGCCAGCAGCTCCACAGGACTAGCGGCCTACGAGCAGTACTCC.

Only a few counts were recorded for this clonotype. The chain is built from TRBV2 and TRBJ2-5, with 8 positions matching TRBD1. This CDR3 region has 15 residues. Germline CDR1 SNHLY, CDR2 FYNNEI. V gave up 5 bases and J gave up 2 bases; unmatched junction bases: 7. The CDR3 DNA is TGTGCCAGCAGTCCCCCGGACAGGGAACAAGAGACCCAGTACTTC. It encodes CASSPPDREQETQYF.

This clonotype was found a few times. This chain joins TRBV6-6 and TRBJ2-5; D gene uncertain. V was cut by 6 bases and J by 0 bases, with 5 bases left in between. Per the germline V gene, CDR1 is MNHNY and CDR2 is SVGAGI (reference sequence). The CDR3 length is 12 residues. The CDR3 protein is CASRWDQETQYF. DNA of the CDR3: TGTGCCAGCAGATGGGACCAAGAGACCCAGTACTTC.

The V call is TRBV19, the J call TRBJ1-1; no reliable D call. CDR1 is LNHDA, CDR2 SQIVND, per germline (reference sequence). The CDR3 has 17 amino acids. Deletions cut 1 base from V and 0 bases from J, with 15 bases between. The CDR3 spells CASSIGREELMNTEAFF. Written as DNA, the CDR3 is TGTGCCAGTAGTATAGGTCGGGAAGAGCTGATGAACACTGAAGCTTTCTTT.

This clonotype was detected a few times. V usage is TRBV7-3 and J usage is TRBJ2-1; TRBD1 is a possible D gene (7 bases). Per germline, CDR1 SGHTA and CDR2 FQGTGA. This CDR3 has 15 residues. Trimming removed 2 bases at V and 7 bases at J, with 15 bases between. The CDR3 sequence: CASSLGRGRDNEQFF. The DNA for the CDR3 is TGTGCCAGCAGCTTAGGTAGGGGGCGGGATAATGAGCAGTTCTTC. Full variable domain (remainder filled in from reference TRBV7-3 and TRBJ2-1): GAGVSQTPSNKVTEKGKYVELRCDPISGHTALYWYRQSLGQGPEFLIYFQGTGAADDSGLPNDRFFAVRPEGSVSTLKIQRTERGDSAVYLCASSLGRGRDNEQFFGPGTRLTVL.

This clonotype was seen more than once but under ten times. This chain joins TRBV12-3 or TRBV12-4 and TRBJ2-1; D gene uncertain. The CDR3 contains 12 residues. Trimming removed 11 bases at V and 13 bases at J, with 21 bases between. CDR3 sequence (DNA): TGTGCCGGCACTTCTCACCGTTCTGGTCAGTTCTTC. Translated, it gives CAGTSHRSGQFF.

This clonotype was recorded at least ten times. CDR3 bases: TGTGCCAGCAGTTCTGACAGGCTCCCAAGCGACCAGTACTTC. Its protein is CASSSDRLPSDQYF. The chain is built from TRBV2 and TRBJ2-5; maybe TRBD1 (6 bases). This CDR3 comprises 14 residues. CDR1 is SNHLY and CDR2 is FYNNEI in the germline V gene. Trimming stripped 5 bases from V and 10 bases from J, with 20 bases between.

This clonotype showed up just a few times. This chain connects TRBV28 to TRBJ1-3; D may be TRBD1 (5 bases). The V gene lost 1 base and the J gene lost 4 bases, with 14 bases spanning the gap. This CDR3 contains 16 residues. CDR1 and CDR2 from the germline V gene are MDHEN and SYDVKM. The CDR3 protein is CASSLSRAGGGNTIYF. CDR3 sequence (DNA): TGTGCCAGCAGTTTATCCAGGGCAGGCGGGGGAAACACCATATATTTT.

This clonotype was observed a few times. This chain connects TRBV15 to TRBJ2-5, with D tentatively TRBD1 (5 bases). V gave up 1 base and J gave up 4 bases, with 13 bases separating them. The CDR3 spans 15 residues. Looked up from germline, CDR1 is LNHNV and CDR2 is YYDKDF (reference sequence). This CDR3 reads CATSRGRTGRETQYF. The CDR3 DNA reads TGTGCCACCAGCAGAGGCCGTACAGGCCGAGAGACCCAGTACTTC.

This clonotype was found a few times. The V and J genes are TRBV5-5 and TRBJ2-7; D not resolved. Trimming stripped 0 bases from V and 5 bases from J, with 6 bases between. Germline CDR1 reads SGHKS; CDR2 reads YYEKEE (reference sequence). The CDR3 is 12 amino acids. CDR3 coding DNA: TGTGCCAGCAGCTTGGACATAAACGAGCAGTACTTC. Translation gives CASSLDINEQYF.

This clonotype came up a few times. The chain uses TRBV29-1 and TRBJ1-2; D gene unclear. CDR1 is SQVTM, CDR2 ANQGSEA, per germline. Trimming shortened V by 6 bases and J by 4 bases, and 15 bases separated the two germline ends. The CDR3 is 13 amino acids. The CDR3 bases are TGCAGCGTAGGCCCCGCGAGCGGCTATGGCTACACCTTC. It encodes CSVGPASGYGYTF.

CDR3 protein: CASSFGVSVNTQYF. The CDR3 region has the DNA TGTGCCAGCAGTTTTGGGGTCTCGGTTAATACGCAGTATTTT. This chain joins TRBV12-3 or TRBV12-4 and TRBJ2-3; the D is unclear. Trimming took 3 bases from V and 7 from J, leaving 14 bases between them. The CDR3 sequence is 14 residues long.

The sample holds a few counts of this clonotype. The CDR3 here is CATSREGGTDTQYF. The CDR3 DNA is TGTGCCACCAGCAGAGAGGGGGGAACAGATACGCAGTATTTT. The chain links TRBV15 to TRBJ2-3; a possible D gene is TRBD2 (6 bases). This CDR3 is 14 amino acids long. Per germline, CDR1 LNHNV and CDR2 YYDKDF (reference sequence). V was shortened by 0 bases and J by 3 bases, with 7 bases between the two germline ends.

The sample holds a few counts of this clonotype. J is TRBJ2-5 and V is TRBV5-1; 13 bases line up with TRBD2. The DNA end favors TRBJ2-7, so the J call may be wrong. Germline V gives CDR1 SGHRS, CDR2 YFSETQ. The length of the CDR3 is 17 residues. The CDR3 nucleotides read TGCGCCAGCAGACGTGGACTAGCGGGAGTTCGGGCCTACGAGCAGTACTTC. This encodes CASRRGLAGVRAYEQYF.

This chain's CDR3 is CASSTRTDTINEKLFF. The CDR3 coding sequence is TGTGCCAGTAGTACTCGAACGGACACCATTAATGAAAAACTGTTTTTT. The gene calls are TRBV19 and TRBJ1-4, with D perhaps TRBD1 (5 bases). Per germline, CDR1 LNHDA and CDR2 SQIVND (reference sequence). This CDR3 is 16 amino acids long. Trimming took off 4 bases at V and 4 bases at J, with 16 bases between the two ends.

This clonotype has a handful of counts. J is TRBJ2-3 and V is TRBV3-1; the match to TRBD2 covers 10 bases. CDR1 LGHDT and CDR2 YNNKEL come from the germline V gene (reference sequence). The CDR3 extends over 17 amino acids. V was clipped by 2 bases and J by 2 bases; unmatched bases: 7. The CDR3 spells CASSQFLSGGATDTQYF. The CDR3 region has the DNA TGTGCCAGCAGCCAATTTCTGAGCGGGGGGGCCACAGATACGCAGTATTTT.

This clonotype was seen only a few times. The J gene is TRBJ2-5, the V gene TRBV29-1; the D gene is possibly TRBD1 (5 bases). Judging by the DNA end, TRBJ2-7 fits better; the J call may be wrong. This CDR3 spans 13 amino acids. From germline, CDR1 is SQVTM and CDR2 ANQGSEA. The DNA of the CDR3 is TGCAGCGTTGAAGGGGGCAGCGCCTACGAGCAGTACTTC. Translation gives CSVEGGSAYEQYF.

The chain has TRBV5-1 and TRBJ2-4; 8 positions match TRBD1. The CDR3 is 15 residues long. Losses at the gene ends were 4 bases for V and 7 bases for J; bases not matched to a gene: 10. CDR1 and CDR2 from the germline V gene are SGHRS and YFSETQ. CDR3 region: CASSVGQGLGNIQYF. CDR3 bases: TGCGCCAGCAGCGTAGGACAGGGTTTGGGGAACATTCAGTACTTC.